Reported below is one T cell receptor (beta chain). The use of a sample-barcoded 5' primer and a J-beta primer mix characterized a second PCR of about 7 to 12 cycles. TCRdb analysed the 5' RACE reads with MiXCR anew, one entry per CDR3 protein. The sample records 950,000 to 1,200,000 distinct CDR3 sequences, approximately 38% being singletons. This sample is part of a study of blood T cells in healthy people across ages. What was sequenced was blood. The TCR was taken from a man in his late teens or twenties in good health.

The CDR3 spells CASSLLKAPDSSDTQYF. DNA for the CDR3: TGCGCCAGCAGCTTGTTGAAAGCCCCGGACTCCTCAGATACGCAGTATTTT. The chain couples TRBV5-1 to TRBJ2-3, with D maybe TRBD2 (5 bases). Germline-derived CDR1 and CDR2 are SGHRS and YFSETQ. The CDR3 extends over 17 amino acids. V lost 1 base and J lost 4, with 19 bases in between.